This passage covers 27 T cell receptor beta chains from one sample sequenced in a study of PD-1 blockade in classical Hodgkin lymphoma. Relapse was seen in all patients after autologous stem cell transplantation, and brentuximab vedotin exposure was variable. The authors purified CD4+ T cells from thawed PBMCs by magnetic negative selection. Only in-frame clones appear in the TCRdb table, and some are missing; sequencing was by immunoSEQ multiplex PCR. Of about 35,000 clones listed, about nine tenths are singletons. This specimen consisted of CD4+ T cells from blood, obtained at baseline. Source of these receptors: a human donor with classical Hodgkin lymphoma.

The genes are TRBV9 and TRBJ2-1; TRBD2 matches at 11 bases. Germline CDR1 reads SGDLS; CDR2 reads YYNGEE. With V trimmed by 4 bases and J by 4 bases, 4 bases remained unmatched. This CDR3 region has 15 residues. This chain's CDR3 is CASSPGTSGYNEQFF. CDR3 sequence (DNA): TGTGCCAGCAGCCCCGGGACTAGCGGTTACAATGAGCAGTTCTTC.

This clone was detected only a few times. The CDR3 nucleotides read TGTGCCAGTACGCAAACGCCGGGGGGCATCACCGGGGAGCTGTTTTTT. Protein product: CASTQTPGGITGELFF. This chain links TRBV19 with TRBJ2-2, with D tentatively TRBD2 (7 bases). Germline CDR1 and CDR2: LNHDA and SQIVND (reference sequence). The CDR3 totals 16 residues. The V and J ends lost 7 bases and 4 bases respectively, with 19 bases between them. The entire variable domain, with the rest obtained from reference TRBV19 and TRBJ2-2, is as follows: DGGITQSPKYLFRKEGQNVTLSCEQNLNHDAMYWYRQDPGQGLRLIYYSQIVNDFQKGDIAEGYSVSREKKESFPLTVTSAQKNPTAFYLCASTQTPGGITGELFFGEGSRLTVL.

V gene TRBV6-1 combines with J gene TRBJ2-7, with unresolved D. This CDR3 region has 13 residues. The V gene's germline CDR1 is MNHNS and CDR2 SASEGT. Trimming left V 3 bases short and J 3 bases short, with 9 bases between. In DNA, the CDR3 is TGTGCCAGCAGTGACAGGATCGGCTACGAGCAGTACTTC. This encodes CASSDRIGYEQYF.

CDR3: CASSPRTGSSYEQYF. The CDR3 DNA is TGTGCCAGCTCACCACGGACGGGGAGCTCCTACGAGCAGTACTTC. J is TRBJ2-7 and V is TRBV18, with D perhaps matching TRBD2 (5 bases). Germline values: CDR1 KGHSH, CDR2 LQKENI. V lost 1 base and J lost 0, with 10 bases in between. The CDR3 is made up of 15 amino acids.

The chain links TRBV4-2 to TRBJ2-4, with TRBD2 as a possible D gene (5 bases). The V gene lost 0 bases and the J gene lost 8 bases, with 8 bases spanning the gap. CDR3 length equals 13 residues. CDR1 LGHNA and CDR2 YNFKEQ come from the germline V gene. CDR3 residues: CASSQDFGDIQYF. Written as DNA, the CDR3 is TGTGCCAGCAGCCAAGACTTCGGGGACATTCAGTACTTC.

This sequence joins TRBV11-2 and TRBJ2-1; no reliable D call. CDR1 is SGHAT, CDR2 FQNNGV, per germline. The CDR3 runs 17 residues. The ends were cut back, 5 bases at V and 0 bases at J, with 17 bases in the middle. CDR3 sequence (DNA): TGTGCCAGCAGCCCCGAGACTCCTTTAAGCTCCTACAATGAGCAGTTCTTC. Protein product: CASSPETPLSSYNEQFF.

The rearrangement joins TRBV6-5 to TRBJ2-1, with a possible D match to TRBD2 (5 bases). The germline gives CDR1 MNHEY, CDR2 SVGAGI. This CDR3 has 12 residues. The germline V and J ends were trimmed by 6 bases and 4 bases, with 7 bases remaining between them. The CDR3 protein is CASRRGYNEQFF. Written as DNA, the CDR3 is TGTGCCAGCAGACGGGGTTACAATGAGCAGTTCTTC.

In its sample, this clone was seen a few times. V is TRBV27 and J is TRBJ2-7; TRBD1 matches 8 bases. Losses at the gene ends were 8 bases for V and 2 bases for J; bases not matched to a gene: 11. Germline loops: CDR1 MNHEY, CDR2 SMNVEV (reference sequence). This CDR3 comprises 15 residues. The CDR3 is CASGRSRGLTYEQYF. Written as DNA, the CDR3 is TGTGCCAGCGGGAGGTCCAGGGGGCTCACCTACGAGCAGTACTTC.

The CDR3 DNA sequence: TGTGCCAGCAGTACCCGACTAGCGGGAGGCCTGGGGGCGTCCTACAATGAGCAGTTCTTC. It specifies CASSTRLAGGLGASYNEQFF. The genes are TRBV27 and TRBJ2-1, with 13 bases fitting TRBD2. CDR3 length: 20 amino acids. V shed 5 bases, J shed 1 base, and the junction held 14 bases outside the gene matches. CDR1 and CDR2 (germline): MNHEY, SMNVEV (reference sequence).

The rearrangement uses TRBV29-1 and TRBJ2-7; 12 nucleotides match TRBD2. V lost 4 bases, J lost 2 bases, and 0 bases stayed unmatched. This CDR3 has 13 amino acids. CDR1 SQVTM and CDR2 ANQGSEA come from the germline V gene. Written as DNA, the CDR3 is TGCAGCGTTGCTAGCGGGAGGGCCTACGAGCAGTACTTC. Translation gives CSVASGRAYEQYF.

The chain has TRBV7-6 and TRBJ2-1, with unresolved D. This CDR3 is built from 14 residues. V dropped 5 bases and J dropped 5 bases, with 13 bases sitting between them. Germline CDR1 reads SGHVS; CDR2 reads FNYEAQ. The CDR3 spells CASSPLPLHNEQFF. In nucleotides, the CDR3 is TGTGCCAGCAGCCCCCTGCCGCTCCACAATGAGCAGTTCTTC.

The chain couples TRBV5-1 to TRBJ2-5; D is perhaps TRBD1 (6 bases). V was cut by 0 bases and J by 5 bases, with 17 bases left in between. The germline gives CDR1 SGHRS, CDR2 YFSETQ. The CDR3 loop spans 16 amino acids. The CDR3 spells CASSLAPTGSRETQYF. The DNA of the CDR3 is TGCGCCAGCAGCTTGGCCCCGACAGGTTCACGGGAGACCCAGTACTTC. The entire variable domain, with the rest obtained from reference TRBV5-1 and TRBJ2-5, is as follows: KAGVTQTPRYLIKTRGQQVTLSCSPISGHRSVSWYQQTPGQGLQFLFEYFSETQRNKGNFPGRFSGRQFSNSRSEMNVSTLELGDSALYLCASSLAPTGSRETQYFGPGTRLLVL.

V gene TRBV11-2 combines with J gene TRBJ2-7, with D hard to call. The CDR3 consists of 12 residues. In germline, CDR1 is SGHAT, CDR2 FQNNGV. Between the trimmed V and J ends, which lost 5 bases and 1 base, there was a span of 6 bases. This CDR3 is CASSPRSYEQYF. Here the CDR3 DNA reads TGTGCCAGCAGCCCCCGTTCCTACGAGCAGTACTTC.

The rearrangement links TRBV6-5 to TRBJ2-7, with a tentative D call TRBD1 (6 bases). V was pared by 4 bases and J by 1 base, with 11 bases between. The V gene's germline CDR1 is MNHEY and CDR2 SVGAGI. There are 14 residues in the CDR3. This CDR3 is CASSWGLTSYEQYF. The CDR3, as DNA: TGTGCCAGCAGTTGGGGGCTTACGTCCTACGAGCAGTACTTC.

The chain employs TRBV6-5 and TRBJ1-2; TRBD1 matches 7 bases. Germline loops: CDR1 MNHEY, CDR2 SVGAGI. CDR3 length equals 16 residues. V was clipped by 0 bases and J by 1 base; unmatched bases: 5. CDR3 nucleotide sequence: TGTGCCAGCAGTTACTCGGCGGACAGGAATAACTATGGCTACACCTTC. Residues: CASSYSADRNNYGYTF.

V gene TRBV7-2 combines with J gene TRBJ2-7; D possibly corresponds to TRBD2 (6 bases). Germline-derived CDR1 and CDR2 are SGHTA and FQGNSA. V was trimmed by 0 bases and J by 3 bases, leaving 6 bases between them. CDR3 length: 13 amino acids. The CDR3 region has the DNA TGTGCCAGCAGCTTAGCGGGGGGCTACGAGCAGTACTTC. Translation: CASSLAGGYEQYF.

This chain links TRBV15 with TRBJ2-3; D call uncertain. The V end lost 5 bases, the J end lost 1 base, and 13 bases lay between the germline ends. The CDR3 loop spans 15 amino acids. Germline V gives CDR1 LNHNV, CDR2 YYDKDF (reference sequence). For the CDR3, the DNA is TGTGCCACCAGCGGAAACCCGTTCCGCACAGATACGCAGTATTTT. It specifies CATSGNPFRTDTQYF.

The rearrangement links TRBV2 to TRBJ2-7; D call uncertain. CDR3 length equals 15 residues. Trimming stripped 5 bases from V and 3 bases from J, with 17 bases between. CDR1 is SNHLY and CDR2 is FYNNEI in the germline V gene. The CDR3 sequence: CASSWWADIVYEQYF. CDR3 DNA sequence: TGTGCCAGCAGTTGGTGGGCAGATATTGTCTACGAGCAGTACTTC.

The V call is TRBV6-1, the J call TRBJ2-6, with TRBD1 matching over 8 bases. CDR3 length: 18 amino acids. Germline V gene lookup returns CDR1 MNHNS and CDR2 SASEGT. The J segment lost 2 bases and the V segment lost 2 bases, leaving 8 bases of the junction unmatched. The CDR3 region is CASSESRGRFPGANVLTF. DNA for the CDR3: TGTGCCAGCAGTGAATCCAGGGGGCGTTTCCCTGGGGCCAACGTCCTGACTTTC.

This clone was counted once. The genes are TRBV6-6 and TRBJ2-2; D not resolved. Germline V gene data show CDR1 as MNHNY and CDR2 as SVGAGI (reference sequence). The CDR3 totals 12 residues. V lost 7 bases, J lost 5 bases, and 8 bases lay in between. CDR3 sequence (DNA): TGTGCCAGCAAACAAGGGACCGGGGAGCTGTTTTTT. It is translated as CASKQGTGELFF.

This clone was seen once. The genes are TRBV5-1 and TRBJ1-3, with D uncertain. Trimming shortened V by 5 bases and J by 3 bases, and 12 bases separated the two germline ends. Looked up from germline, CDR1 is SGHRS and CDR2 is YFSETQ. The CDR3 consists of 14 residues. This CDR3 reads CASSPDAGGNTIYF. Written as DNA, the CDR3 is TGCGCCAGCAGTCCAGACGCAGGTGGAAACACCATATATTTT.

The V gene is TRBV11-1, the J gene TRBJ2-7; unclear D gene. V was shortened by 5 bases and J by 4 bases, with 9 bases between the two germline ends. CDR1 is SGHAT, CDR2 FQDESV, per germline (reference sequence). The CDR3 extends over 12 amino acids. The CDR3 coding sequence is TGTGCCAGCAGCCCTCCGGGTTACGAGCAGTACTTC. Its protein is CASSPPGYEQYF.

The chain joins TRBV27 to TRBJ1-2; no firm D call. Trimming cost V 5 bases and J 5 bases, with 15 bases left between them. Looked up from germline, CDR1 is MNHEY and CDR2 is SMNVEV (reference sequence). This CDR3 comprises 14 residues. CDR3 amino acids: CASSPHRVQYGYTF. CDR3 DNA sequence: TGTGCCAGCAGTCCCCACCGGGTTCAGTATGGCTACACCTTC.

This chain connects TRBV2 to TRBJ2-3; 9 positions agree with TRBD1. V shed 6 bases, J shed 6 bases, and the junction held 1 base outside the gene matches. The CDR3 runs to 12 residues. The V gene's germline CDR1 is SNHLY and CDR2 FYNNEI. In DNA form, the CDR3 reads TGTGCCAGCAGGGACAGGGGTGATACGCAGTATTTT. Protein sequence: CASRDRGDTQYF. Full variable domain (rest looked up from reference TRBV2 and TRBJ2-3): EPEVTQTPSHQVTQMGQEVILRCVPISNHLYFYWYRQILGQKVEFLVSFYNNEISEKSEIFDDQFSVERPDGSNFTLKIRSTKLEDSAMYFCASRDRGDTQYFGPGTRLTVL.

This chain joins TRBV5-6 and TRBJ1-5, with D possibly being TRBD1 (5 bases). Trimming stripped 4 bases from V and 9 bases from J, with 23 bases between. The CDR3 is 16 amino acids. CDR1 SGHDT and CDR2 YYEEEE come from the germline V gene. This chain's CDR3 is CASSHYRARAGGPQHF. The CDR3 DNA follows: TGTGCCAGCAGCCATTACCGAGCCAGGGCCGGGGGGCCCCAGCATTTT.

The rearrangement joins TRBV6-5 to TRBJ2-2; 7 bases are a match to TRBD1. The CDR3 has 15 residues. In germline, CDR1 is MNHEY, CDR2 SVGAGI. The J segment lost 0 bases and the V segment lost 6 bases, leaving 4 bases of the junction unmatched. The CDR3 DNA sequence: TGTGCCAGCAGAATCGGGACAGCGAACACCGGGGAGCTGTTTTTT. It translates to CASRIGTANTGELFF.

This chain links TRBV19 with TRBJ2-3; 7 nucleotides line up with TRBD2. The CDR3 is 16 residues long. J gave up 4 bases and V 3 bases, and 10 bases lay outside the gene matches. Looked up from germline, CDR1 is LNHDA and CDR2 is SQIVND (reference sequence). CDR3 protein: CASSIVGAGRADTQYF. The CDR3 region has the DNA TGTGCCAGTAGTATCGTTGGAGCGGGACGCGCAGATACGCAGTATTTT. Filled out from reference TRBV19 and TRBJ2-3, the complete variable domain reads DGGITQSPKYLFRKEGQNVTLSCEQNLNHDAMYWYRQDPGQGLRLIYYSQIVNDFQKGDIAEGYSVSREKKESFPLTVTSAQKNPTAFYLCASSIVGAGRADTQYFGPGTRLTVL.